This T cell receptor (beta chain) was recorded in a study of blood T cell repertoires in COVID-19. Study summary: T cells, B-cell-depleted T cells, or PBMCs provided the cDNA or gDNA that served as material.

Germline V gene sequence: CDR1 SGHVS, CDR2 FQNEAQ. The V and J ends lost 2 bases and 5 bases respectively, with 18 bases between them. The CDR3 consists of 16 residues. In the authors' methods: Amplification with reference gene primers provided the estimates of nucleated cell counts. Using immunoSEQ multiplex PCR, the repertoire was profiled, and TCRdb retains in-frame clones only, with some absent. That table is the source of V, J and clone size, and D and trimming were worked out from the DNA. The sample comprises some 56,000 clones, over 70% of which are singletons, and about 17% rests with the top ten.

The rearrangement links TRBV7-8 to TRBJ1-2; D call uncertain. The sample comprised peripheral blood. This receptor was identified in a woman in her fifties or sixties with active or convalescent COVID-19. Here the CDR3 DNA reads TGTGCCAGCAGCTTAAGGGCAGCCTCTGGGAGGTATGGCTACACCTTC. It encodes CASSLRAASGRYGYTF.